These T cell receptor beta chains were read from a single sample in a study of molecular identifiers for immune sequencing clone quantification. TCRdb redid the calling of the PCR reads with MiXCR, one entry per CDR3 protein. In the table there are nearly 55,000 distinct CDR3 sequences, roughly 38% of which are singletons. Sequencing used naive CD8+ T cells from blood, with Jurkat cell RNA spiked in. These receptors were collected from a human donor in good health. Some libraries in this study had Jurkat cell RNA spiked in. The CDR3 runs from the conserved cysteine through the conserved F or W. Fields, in order: J gene, V gene, clone size, D gene, CDR3 protein, CDR3 DNA. D genes are given only for firm matches. The listing skips clone size in some rows; elsewhere it reads once, few, many or a size class.

TRBJ2-1 TRBV7-3 many - CASSPSAEDEQFF TGTGCCAGCAGCCCCTCGGCGGAGGATGAGCAGTTCTTC
TRBJ2-7 TRBV11-2 - - CASSLEVGPGSSYEQYF TGTGCCAGCAGCTTAGAAGTCGGGCCGGGGAGCTCCTACGAGCAGTACTTC
TRBJ2-3 TRBV28 many TRBD2 CASSQRDGTDTQYF TGTGCCAGCAGTCAGCGGGACGGCACAGATACGCAGTATTTT
TRBJ2-5 TRBV13 - TRBD2 CASSLLQSGRGAQYF TGTGCCAGCAGCTTACTCCAAAGCGGGAGAGGGGCCCAGTACTTC
TRBJ1-2 TRBV15 - - CATSSDRAYGYTF TGTGCCACCAGCAGCGACAGAGCCTATGGCTACACCTTC
TRBJ2-1 TRBV4-2 - - CASSQEGEGSEQFF TGTGCCAGCAGCCAAGAGGGGGAAGGGAGTGAGCAGTTCTTC
TRBJ1-1 TRBV5-1 many - CASSLDGVNTEAFF TGCGCCAGCAGCTTGGATGGGGTGAACACTGAAGCTTTCTTT
TRBJ2-7 TRBV29-1 few - CSVEGNYEQYF TGCAGCGTTGAGGGGAACTACGAGCAGTACTTC
TRBJ2-6 TRBV4-2 many - CASSQGRWGAGANVLTF TGTGCCAGCAGCCAAGGTAGATGGGGGGCTGGGGCCAACGTCCTGACTTTC
TRBJ2-3 TRBV4-2 - - CASRQEGPTTDTQYF TGTGCCAGCCGCCAAGAAGGACCAACCACAGATACGCAGTATTTT
TRBJ1-5 TRBV20-1 - - CSARAGWRDYSNQPQHF TGCAGTGCTAGAGCCGGGTGGCGAGATTATAGCAATCAGCCCCAGCATTTT
TRBJ2-7 TRBV10-3 few - CALGVLGEQYF TGTGCCCTTGGCGTCCTTGGGGAGCAGTACTTC
TRBJ1-5 TRBV29-1 many TRBD1 CSVSGQGRNQPQHF TGCAGCGTTTCGGGACAGGGGCGCAATCAGCCCCAGCATTTT
TRBJ2-7 TRBV13 many - CASSKSGTGVYEQYF TGTGCCAGCAGCAAATCCGGGACGGGGGTATACGAGCAGTACTTC
TRBJ2-5 TRBV28 many TRBD2 CASRPGASGTQETQYF TGTGCCAGCAGGCCCGGGGCTAGCGGGACGCAAGAGACCCAGTACTTC
TRBJ1-5 TRBV6-5 - - CASSRCSSNQPQHF TGTGCCAGCAGTCGGTGTTCTAGCAATCAGCCCCAGCATTTT
TRBJ1-1 TRBV4-1 few - CASSQDGQRMNTEAFF TGCGCCAGCAGCCAAGATGGGCAGCGAATGAACACTGAAGCTTTCTTT
TRBJ1-1 TRBV7-3 many TRBD1 CASSWDRGNPAFF TGTGCCAGCAGCTGGGACAGAGGGAATCCAGCTTTCTTT
TRBJ2-1 TRBV7-7 few - CASSLDRYNEQFF TGTGCTAGCAGCTTAGACAGGTACAATGAGCAGTTCTTC
TRBJ2-3 TRBV13 many TRBD2 CASSLESSGSYTQYF TGTGCCAGCAGCTTAGAGTCTAGCGGGAGTTATACGCAGTATTTT
TRBJ1-1 TRBV7-3 once - CASRLTGGRDTEAFF TGCGCCAGCCGCTTAACGGGGGGGAGGGACACTGAAGCTTTCTTT
TRBJ2-7 TRBV27 few - CASSSNIYEQYF TGTGCCAGCAGTTCAAATATCTACGAGCAGTACTTC
TRBJ1-5 TRBV12-3/TRBV12-4 many TRBD1 CASSIGQGHQPQHF TGTGCCAGCAGTATTGGACAGGGGCATCAGCCCCAGCATTTT
TRBJ2-7 TRBV7-8 few - CASSSGTALYEQYF TGTGCCAGCAGCTCTGGGACTGCCCTCTACGAGCAGTACTTC
TRBJ2-7 TRBV11-2 - - CASSLASRDPTSYEQYF TGTGCCAGCAGCTTAGCCTCCCGGGACCCCACGTCCTACGAGCAGTACTTC
TRBJ2-7 TRBV7-9 many TRBD2 CASSSSGRAAYEQYF TGTGCCAGCAGCTCTAGCGGGAGGGCCGCGTACGAGCAGTACTTC
TRBJ2-3 TRBV23-1 few - CASSQDGVQRSTDTQYF TGCGCCAGCAGTCAAGATGGTGTCCAGCGGAGCACAGATACGCAGTATTTT
TRBJ1-4 TRBV29-1 medium-sized - CSVPTNEKLFF TGCAGCGTTCCGACCAATGAAAAACTGTTTTTT
TRBJ1-2 TRBV29-1 few - CSVEPGVNYGYTF TGCAGCGTTGAACCAGGGGTGAACTATGGCTACACCTTC
TRBJ2-7 TRBV3-1 once - CASSQEYWEISSYEQYF TGTGCCAGCAGCCAAGAGTACTGGGAAATCAGCTCCTACGAGCAGTACTTC
TRBJ2-3 TRBV10-1 few - CASSESYTQYF TGCGCCAGCAGTGAGTCTTATACGCAGTATTTT
TRBJ1-1 TRBV29-1 - TRBD1 CSVDQGQTEAFF TGCAGCGTTGATCAGGGACAGACTGAAGCTTTCTTT
TRBJ2-2 TRBV2 - TRBD2 CASSHASGSPLNTGELFF TGTGCCAGCAGCCATGCTAGCGGGAGCCCTTTGAACACCGGGGAGCTGTTTTTT
TRBJ2-5 TRBV9 - - CASSESWGLQETQYF TGTGCCAGCAGCGAGAGTTGGGGGTTACAAGAGACCCAGTACTTC
TRBJ2-7 TRBV6-2/TRBV6-3 - - CASRPDLYEQYF TGTGCCAGCAGACCGGACCTCTACGAGCAGTACTTC
TRBJ2-6 TRBV2 - - CSSFGGANVLTF TGTTCCAGCTTTGGGGGGGCCAACGTCCTGACTTTC
TRBJ2-7 TRBV7-9 - - CAGTWGEEQCF TGTGCCGGAACTTGGGGGGAAGAGCAGTGCTTC
TRBJ2-1 TRBV6-6 - - CASSYGFVNEQFF TGTGCCAGCAGTTACGGATTTGTCAATGAGCAGTTCTTC
TRBJ2-3 TRBV5-1 many - CASSLETATSTDTQYF TGCGCCAGCAGCTTGGAAACTGCAACTAGCACAGATACGCAGTATTTT
TRBJ2-3 TRBV7-2 many TRBD2 CASSLDPLLAAHTDTQYF TGTGCCAGCAGCTTAGACCCACTACTAGCGGCCCACACAGATACGCAGTATTTT
TRBJ1-1 TRBV6-6 many - CASNSIGGDTEAFF TGTGCCAGCAACTCTATCGGAGGGGACACTGAAGCTTTCTTT
TRBJ2-3 TRBV27 - - CASRLSFGDPTDTQYF TGTGCCAGCAGATTAAGTTTCGGGGACCCCACAGATACGCAGTATTTT
TRBJ2-2 TRBV28 once - CASSIYGELVF TGTGCCAGCAGCATTTACGGGGAGCTGGTTTTT
TRBJ2-4 TRBV5-1 few - CASSLALAAVAKNIQYF TGCGCCAGCAGCTTGGCCTTGGCGGCCGTAGCCAAAAACATTCAGTACTTC
TRBJ2-1 TRBV7-9 few TRBD2 CASNQAPGLAGPSDNEQFF TGTGCCAGCAACCAAGCACCGGGACTAGCGGGACCGAGCGACAATGAGCAGTTCTTC
TRBJ2-7 TRBV28 many - CASSPGSYEQYF TGTGCCAGCAGCCCCGGCTCCTACGAGCAGTACTTC
TRBJ2-3 TRBV7-6 few TRBD2 CASSLLAGRGSIDTQYF TGTGCCAGCAGCTTATTGGCCGGGAGGGGGAGCATAGATACGCAGTATTTT
TRBJ1-5 TRBV6-6 - - CASSLSAQGQPQHF TGTGCCAGCAGTTTATCGGCGCAGGGACAGCCCCAGCATTTT
TRBJ2-7 TRBV6-2/TRBV6-3 - - CASSYGRLTEPYEQYF TGTGCCAGCAGTTACGGTAGATTGACAGAGCCCTACGAGCAGTACTTC
TRBJ2-1 TRBV9 - - CASSAGLSSYNEQFF TGTGCCAGCAGCGCAGGACTTAGCTCCTACAATGAGCAGTTCTTC
TRBJ2-3 TRBV4-1 few - CASSQVKDRDTQYF TGCGCCAGCAGCCAAGTAAAGGACAGAGATACGCAGTATTTT
TRBJ2-7 TRBV20-1 - - CSVDYGSGYEQYF TGCAGTGTGGATTACGGGAGCGGGTACGAGCAGTACTTC